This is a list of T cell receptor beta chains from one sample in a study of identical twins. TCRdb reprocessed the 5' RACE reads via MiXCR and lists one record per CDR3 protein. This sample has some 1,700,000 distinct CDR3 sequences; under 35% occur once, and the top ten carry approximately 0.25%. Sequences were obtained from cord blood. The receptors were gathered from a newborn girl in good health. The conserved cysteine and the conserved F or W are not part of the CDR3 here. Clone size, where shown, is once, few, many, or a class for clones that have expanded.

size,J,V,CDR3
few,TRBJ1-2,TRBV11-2,ASSRGSGTYGYT
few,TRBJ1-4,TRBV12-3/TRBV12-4,ASSPLQGRFANEKLF
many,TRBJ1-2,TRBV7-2,ASSLQGALGYT
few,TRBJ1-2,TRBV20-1,SASRAPYGYT
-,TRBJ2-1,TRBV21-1,ASSKPGVAYNEQF
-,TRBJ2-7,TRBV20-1,SARAIGSGRFSYEQY
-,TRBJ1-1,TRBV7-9,ASSLVVWDSGPLLNTEAF
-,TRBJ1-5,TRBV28,ATMRTGNQPQH
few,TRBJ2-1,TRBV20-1,SASILAEAHEQF
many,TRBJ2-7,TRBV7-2,ASSLEQGAYEQY
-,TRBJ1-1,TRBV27,ASKPGQGTEAF
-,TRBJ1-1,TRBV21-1,ASSKDSGRGRRSTEAF
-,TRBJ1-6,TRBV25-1,ASRLDRSYNSPLH
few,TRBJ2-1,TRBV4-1,ASSLVQSYNEQF
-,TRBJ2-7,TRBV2,ASRNRLAPSYEQY
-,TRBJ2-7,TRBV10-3,AISESMGLAGAYEQY
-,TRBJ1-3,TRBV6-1,ASKTGNPGNTIY
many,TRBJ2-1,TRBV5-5,ASSLLQGNEQF
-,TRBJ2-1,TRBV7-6,ASSLLTRPSGSLYNEQF
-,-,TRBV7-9,TSTPGLPYYEQY
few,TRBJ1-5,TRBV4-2,ASSQEGGGNQPQH
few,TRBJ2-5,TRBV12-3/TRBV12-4,ASSLVISGGGEQY
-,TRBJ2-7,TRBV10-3,AISGAGVGGEQY
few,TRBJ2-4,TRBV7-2,ASSPKSGASGLAKNIQY
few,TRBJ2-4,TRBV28,ASSLWDRLAKNIQY
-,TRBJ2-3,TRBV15,ATSRDWGTDTQY